A single sample gave rise to the 11 T cell receptor beta chains below, sequenced in a study of blood T cell repertoires in COVID-19. Sequenced by immunoSEQ multiplex PCR; TCRdb stores in-frame clones only, minus some. This table has about 360,000 clones, around four fifths appearing once. The specimen was peripheral blood. These receptors all stem from a man younger than 45 with active or convalescent COVID-19.

The chain employs TRBV10-3 and TRBJ1-4; no firm D call. This CDR3 is built from 14 residues. Per germline, CDR1 ENHRY and CDR2 SYGVKD. Trimming took 2 bases from V and 4 from J, leaving 8 bases between them. In nucleotides, the CDR3 is TGTGCCATCAGTGAGGGAGGGAGTAATGAAAAACTGTTTTTT. The encoded protein is CAISEGGSNEKLFF.

The chain recombines TRBV6-1 with TRBJ2-7; no clear D gene. Trimming left V 2 bases short and J 3 bases short, with 11 bases between. CDR1 and CDR2 (germline): MNHNS, SASEGT. This CDR3 has 14 residues. The CDR3 spells CASSEMGHLYEQYF. For the CDR3, the DNA is TGTGCCAGCAGTGAAATGGGCCACCTCTACGAGCAGTACTTC.

This clone was recorded once. The CDR3 is CASSFPHRSTQYF. The CDR3 nucleotides are TGTGCCAGCAGCTTCCCCCACCGGAGTACGCAGTATTTT. This rearrangement joins TRBV7-2 to TRBJ2-3, with D unclear. V lost 3 bases to trimming and J lost 8 bases, with 12 bases between them. This CDR3 is built from 13 residues. Per the germline V gene, CDR1 is SGHTA and CDR2 is FQGNSA.

The chain employs TRBV4-3 and TRBJ2-7, with D possibly matching TRBD2 (5 bases). This CDR3 has 16 residues. CDR1 is LGHNA and CDR2 is YSLEER in the germline V gene. V was pared by 0 bases and J by 3 bases, with 15 bases between. The CDR3 spells CASSQELVGSGYEQYF. The CDR3 nucleotides are TGCGCCAGCAGCCAAGAGCTAGTGGGGAGCGGCTACGAGCAGTACTTC.

V is TRBV29-1 and J is TRBJ2-7; the match to TRBD1 covers 7 bases. CDR1 is SQVTM, CDR2 ANQGSEA, per germline. The CDR3 sequence is 13 residues long. V lost 4 bases and J lost 1; bases outside the gene matches: 4. CDR3 sequence: CSVGGGQSYEQYF. In DNA, the CDR3 is TGCAGCGTTGGTGGGGGACAGTCCTACGAGCAGTACTTC.

V usage is TRBV20-1 and J usage is TRBJ1-5; D is perhaps TRBD1 (5 bases). This CDR3 comprises 13 residues. V lost 3 bases to trimming and J lost 3 bases, with 9 bases between them. Germline assignment: CDR1 DFQATT and CDR2 SNEGSKA (reference sequence). The CDR3 is CSASSGYNQPQHF. CDR3 coding DNA: TGCAGTGCTAGTTCAGGGTACAATCAGCCCCAGCATTTT.

The chain employs TRBV5-1 and TRBJ2-3; 7 positions agree with TRBD1. CDR1 is SGHRS and CDR2 is YFSETQ in the germline V gene. V shed 5 bases, J shed 1 base, and the junction held 7 bases outside the gene matches. CDR3 length: 15 residues. The CDR3 DNA sequence: TGCGCCAGCAGACCACGGACAGGCGGCACAGATACGCAGTATTTT. Translation: CASRPRTGGTDTQYF. Filled out from reference TRBV5-1 and TRBJ2-3, the complete variable domain reads KAGVTQTPRYLIKTRGQQVTLSCSPISGHRSVSWYQQTPGQGLQFLFEYFSETQRNKGNFPGRFSGRQFSNSRSEMNVSTLELGDSALYLCASRPRTGGTDTQYFGPGTRLTVL.

The gene calls are TRBV7-3 and TRBJ2-7; 9 bases line up with TRBD2. V dropped 5 bases and J dropped 3; count of bases not matched to a gene: 8. The CDR3 has 15 amino acids. CDR1 SGHTA and CDR2 FQGTGA come from the germline V gene. The CDR3 here is CASSISGTSFYEQYF. In DNA form, the CDR3 reads TGTGCCAGCAGCATCTCCGGGACTAGCTTCTACGAGCAGTACTTC.

The chain couples TRBV5-1 to TRBJ2-2; the D is unclear. V lost 5 bases, J lost 0 bases, and 8 bases lay in between. The CDR3 totals 14 residues. CDR1 SGHRS and CDR2 YFSETQ come from the germline V gene. CDR3 DNA: TGCGCCAGCAGAATTCCGGCGAACACCGGGGAGCTGTTTTTT. Protein product: CASRIPANTGELFF.

The chain couples TRBV5-4 to TRBJ2-3, with D perhaps matching TRBD2 (5 bases). The germline V gene has CDR1 SGHNT and CDR2 YYREEE (reference sequence). V dropped 4 bases and J dropped 10 bases, with 19 bases sitting between them. The CDR3 is made up of 14 amino acids. CDR3 coding DNA: TGTGCCAGCAGCCGGTGGTCCTCCGCCGGGGCGCAGTATTTT. This translates into CASSRWSSAGAQYF.

This clone was detected only once. This chain connects TRBV4-3 to TRBJ1-5; TRBD1 aligns across 7 bases. Trimming took 0 bases from V and 7 from J; bases not matched to a gene: 6. The germline gives CDR1 LGHNA, CDR2 YSLEER. The CDR3 has 15 residues. CDR3 in amino acids: CASSQDPAGGQPQHF. The CDR3 region has the DNA TGCGCCAGCAGCCAAGATCCAGCAGGGGGGCAGCCCCAGCATTTT.